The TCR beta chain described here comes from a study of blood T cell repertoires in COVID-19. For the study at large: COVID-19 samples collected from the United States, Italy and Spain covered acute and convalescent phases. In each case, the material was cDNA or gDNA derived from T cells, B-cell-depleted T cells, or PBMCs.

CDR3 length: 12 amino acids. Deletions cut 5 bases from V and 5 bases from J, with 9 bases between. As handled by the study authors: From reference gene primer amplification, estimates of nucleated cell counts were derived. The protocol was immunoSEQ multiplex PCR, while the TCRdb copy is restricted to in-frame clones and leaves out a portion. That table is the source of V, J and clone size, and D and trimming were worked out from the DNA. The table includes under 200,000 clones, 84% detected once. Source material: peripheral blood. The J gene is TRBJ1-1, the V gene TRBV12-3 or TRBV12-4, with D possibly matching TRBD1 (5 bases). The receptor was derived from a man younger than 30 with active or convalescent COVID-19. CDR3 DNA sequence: TGTGCCAGCAGTATTGGGGGGACTGAAGCTTTCTTT. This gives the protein CASSIGGTEAFF.